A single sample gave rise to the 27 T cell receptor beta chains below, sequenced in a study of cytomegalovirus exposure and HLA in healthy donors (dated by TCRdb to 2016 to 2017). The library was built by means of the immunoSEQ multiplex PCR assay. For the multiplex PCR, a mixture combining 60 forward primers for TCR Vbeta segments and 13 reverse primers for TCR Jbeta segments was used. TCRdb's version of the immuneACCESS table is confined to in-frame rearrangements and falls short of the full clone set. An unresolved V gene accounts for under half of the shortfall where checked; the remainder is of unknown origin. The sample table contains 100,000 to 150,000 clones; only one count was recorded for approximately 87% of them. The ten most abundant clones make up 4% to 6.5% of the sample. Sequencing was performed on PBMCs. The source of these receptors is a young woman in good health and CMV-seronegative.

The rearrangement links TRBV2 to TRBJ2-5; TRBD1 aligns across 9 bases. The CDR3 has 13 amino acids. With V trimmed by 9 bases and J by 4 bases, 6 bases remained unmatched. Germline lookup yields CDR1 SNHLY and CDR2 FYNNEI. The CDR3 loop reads CASRQGVLETQYF. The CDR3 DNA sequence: TGTGCCAGTCGACAGGGGGTTCTAGAGACCCAGTACTTC.

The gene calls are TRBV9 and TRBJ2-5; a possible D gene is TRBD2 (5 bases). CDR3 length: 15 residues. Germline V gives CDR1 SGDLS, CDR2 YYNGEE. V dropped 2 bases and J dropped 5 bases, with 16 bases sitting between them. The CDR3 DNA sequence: TGTGCCAGCAGCGTTGGTCCTAGCAGCGTGGAGACCCAGTACTTC. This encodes CASSVGPSSVETQYF.

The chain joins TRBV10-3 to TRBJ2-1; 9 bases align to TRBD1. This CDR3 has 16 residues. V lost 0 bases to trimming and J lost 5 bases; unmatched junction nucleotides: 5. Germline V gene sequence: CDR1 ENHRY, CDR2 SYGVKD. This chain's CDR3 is CAISESDRGRNNEQFF. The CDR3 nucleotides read TGTGCCATCAGTGAGTCGGACAGGGGTCGAAACAATGAGCAGTTCTTC.

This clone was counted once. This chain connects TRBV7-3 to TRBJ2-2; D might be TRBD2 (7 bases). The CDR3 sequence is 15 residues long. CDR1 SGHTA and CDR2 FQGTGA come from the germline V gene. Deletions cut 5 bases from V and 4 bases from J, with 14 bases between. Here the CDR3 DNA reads TGTGCCAGCAGCCCCGGGGGGCCCAGCACCGGGGAGCTGTTTTTT. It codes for CASSPGGPSTGELFF. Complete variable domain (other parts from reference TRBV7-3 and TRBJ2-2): GAGVSQTPSNKVTEKGKYVELRCDPISGHTALYWYRQSLGQGPEFLIYFQGTGAADDSGLPNDRFFAVRPEGSVSTLKIQRTERGDSAVYLCASSPGGPSTGELFFGEGSRLTVL.

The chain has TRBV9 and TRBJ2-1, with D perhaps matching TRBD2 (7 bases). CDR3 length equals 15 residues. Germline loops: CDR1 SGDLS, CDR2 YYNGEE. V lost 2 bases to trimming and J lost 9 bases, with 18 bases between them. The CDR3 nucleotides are TGTGCCAGCAGCGTTCTGGGAGGGGGGCACGGTGAGCAGTTCTTC. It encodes CASSVLGGGHGEQFF.

The CDR3: CASRNGLNSYEQYF. CDR3 bases: TGTGCCAGCAGGAACGGGTTGAACTCCTACGAGCAGTACTTC. This rearrangement joins TRBV6-6 to TRBJ2-7; D is undetermined. V lost 6 bases and J 0 bases, leaving 12 bases between the germline ends. CDR1 and CDR2 from the germline V gene are MNHNY and SVGAGI (reference sequence). The CDR3 is 14 residues long.

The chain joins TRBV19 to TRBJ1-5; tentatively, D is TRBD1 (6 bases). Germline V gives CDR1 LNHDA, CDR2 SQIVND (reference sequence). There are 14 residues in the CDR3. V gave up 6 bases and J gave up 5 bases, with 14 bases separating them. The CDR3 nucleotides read TGTGCCAGTAGACCTACGGACAGCTATCAGCCCCAGCATTTT. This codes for CASRPTDSYQPQHF.

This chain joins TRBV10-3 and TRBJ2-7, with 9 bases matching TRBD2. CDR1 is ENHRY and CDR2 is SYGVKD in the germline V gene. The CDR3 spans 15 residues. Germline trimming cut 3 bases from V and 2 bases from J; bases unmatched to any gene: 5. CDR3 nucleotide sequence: TGTGCCATCAGTGAACAACTAGCGGGCCCCTACGAGCAGTACTTC. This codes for CAISEQLAGPYEQYF.

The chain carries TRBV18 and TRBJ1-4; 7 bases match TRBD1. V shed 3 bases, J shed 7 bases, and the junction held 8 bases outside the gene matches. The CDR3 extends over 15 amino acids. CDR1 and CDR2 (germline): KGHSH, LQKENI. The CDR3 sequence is CASSPGTAVVEKLFF. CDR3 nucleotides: TGTGCCAGCTCACCGGGGACAGCCGTTGTTGAAAAACTGTTTTTT.

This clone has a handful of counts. The CDR3 reads CASSAGGFGTEAFF. CDR3 sequence (DNA): TGTGCCAGCAGTGCAGGGGGCTTTGGCACTGAAGCTTTCTTT. The V and J genes are TRBV6-5 and TRBJ1-1; TRBD1 matches at 8 bases. CDR1 is MNHEY, CDR2 SVGAGI, per germline. CDR3 length: 14 residues. The junction had 6 bases not matched to a gene; V was cut back by 5 bases and J by 4 bases.

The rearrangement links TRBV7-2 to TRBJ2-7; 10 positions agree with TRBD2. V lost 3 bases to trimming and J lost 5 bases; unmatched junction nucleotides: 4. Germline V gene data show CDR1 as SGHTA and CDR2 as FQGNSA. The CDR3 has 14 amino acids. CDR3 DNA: TGTGCCAGCAGCTTCAGACTAGCGGGCAACGAGCAGTACTTC. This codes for CASSFRLAGNEQYF.

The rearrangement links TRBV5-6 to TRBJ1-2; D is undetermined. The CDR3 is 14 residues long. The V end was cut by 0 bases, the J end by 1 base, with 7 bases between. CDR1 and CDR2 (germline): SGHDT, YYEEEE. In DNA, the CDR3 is TGTGCCAGCAGCTTGGACGGTTATAACTATGGCTACACCTTC. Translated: CASSLDGYNYGYTF.

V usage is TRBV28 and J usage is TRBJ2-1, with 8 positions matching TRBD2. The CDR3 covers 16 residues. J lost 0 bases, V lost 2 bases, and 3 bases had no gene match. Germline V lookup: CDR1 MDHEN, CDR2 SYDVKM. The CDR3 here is CASSLREGFSYNEQFF. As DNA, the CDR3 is TGTGCCAGCAGTTTACGGGAGGGGTTCTCCTACAATGAGCAGTTCTTC.

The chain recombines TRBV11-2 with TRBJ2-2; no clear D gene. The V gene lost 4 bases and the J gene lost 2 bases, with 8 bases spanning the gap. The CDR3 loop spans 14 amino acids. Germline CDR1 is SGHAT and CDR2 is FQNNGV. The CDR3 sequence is CASSSLANTGELFF. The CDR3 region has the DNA TGTGCCAGCAGCTCCTTAGCAAACACCGGGGAGCTGTTTTTT.

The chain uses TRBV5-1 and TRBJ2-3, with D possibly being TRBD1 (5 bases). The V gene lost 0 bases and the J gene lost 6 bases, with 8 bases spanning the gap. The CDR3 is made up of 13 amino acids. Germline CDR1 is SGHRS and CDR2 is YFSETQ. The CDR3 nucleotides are TGCGCCAGCAGCTTGGCCAAGGGGGATACGCAGTATTTT. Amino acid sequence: CASSLAKGDTQYF.

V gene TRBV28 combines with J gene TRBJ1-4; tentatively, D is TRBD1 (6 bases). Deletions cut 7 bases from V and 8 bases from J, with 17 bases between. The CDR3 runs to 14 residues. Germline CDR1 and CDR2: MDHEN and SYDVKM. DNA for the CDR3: TGTGCCAGCACCCGTGGGGGGGCCCGGGAAAAACTGTTTTTT. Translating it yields CASTRGGAREKLFF.

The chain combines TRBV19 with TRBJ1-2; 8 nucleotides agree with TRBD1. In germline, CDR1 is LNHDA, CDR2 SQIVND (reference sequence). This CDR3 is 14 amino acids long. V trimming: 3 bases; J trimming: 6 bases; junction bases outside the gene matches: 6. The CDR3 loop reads CASSIPPGGDGYTF. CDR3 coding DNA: TGTGCCAGTAGTATCCCCCCAGGGGGCGATGGCTACACCTTC.

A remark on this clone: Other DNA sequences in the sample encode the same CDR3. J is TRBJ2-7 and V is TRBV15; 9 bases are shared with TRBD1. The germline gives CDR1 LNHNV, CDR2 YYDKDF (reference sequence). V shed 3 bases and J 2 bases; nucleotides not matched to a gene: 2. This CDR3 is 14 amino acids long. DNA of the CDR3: TGTGCCACCAGCAGGGACAGGGGTGCCTACGAGCAGTACTTC. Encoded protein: CATSRDRGAYEQYF. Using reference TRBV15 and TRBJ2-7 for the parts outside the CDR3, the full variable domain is DAMVIQNPRYQVTQFGKPVTLSCSQTLNHNVMYWYQQKSSQAPKLLFHYYDKDFNNEADTPDNFQSRRPNTSFCFLDIRSPGLGDTAMYLCATSRDRGAYEQYFGPGTRLTVT.

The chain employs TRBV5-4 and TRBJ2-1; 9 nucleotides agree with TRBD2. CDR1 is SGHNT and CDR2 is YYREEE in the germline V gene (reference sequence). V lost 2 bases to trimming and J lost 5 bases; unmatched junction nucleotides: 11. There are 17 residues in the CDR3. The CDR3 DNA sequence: TGTGCCAGCAGCTTAGGAGCGGGGGGCCTAATTAACAATGAGCAGTTCTTC. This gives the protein CASSLGAGGLINNEQFF.

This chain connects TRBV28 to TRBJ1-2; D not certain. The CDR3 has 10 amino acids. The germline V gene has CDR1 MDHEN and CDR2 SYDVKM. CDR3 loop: CGTVRYGYTF. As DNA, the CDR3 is TGTGGAACAGTTCGCTATGGCTACACCTTC.

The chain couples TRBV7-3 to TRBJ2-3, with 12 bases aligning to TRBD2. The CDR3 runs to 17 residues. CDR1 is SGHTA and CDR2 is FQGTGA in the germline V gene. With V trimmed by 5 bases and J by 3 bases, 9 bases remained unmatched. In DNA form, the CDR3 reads TGTGCCAGCAGCAATCGACTAGCGGGAGATCGAACAGATACGCAGTATTTT. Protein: CASSNRLAGDRTDTQYF.

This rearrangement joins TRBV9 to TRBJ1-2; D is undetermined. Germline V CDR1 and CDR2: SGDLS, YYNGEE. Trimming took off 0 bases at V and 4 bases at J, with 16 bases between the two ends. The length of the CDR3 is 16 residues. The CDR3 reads CASSVAPLDPLYGYTF. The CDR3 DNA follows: TGTGCCAGCAGCGTAGCCCCCCTAGATCCCCTCTATGGCTACACCTTC.

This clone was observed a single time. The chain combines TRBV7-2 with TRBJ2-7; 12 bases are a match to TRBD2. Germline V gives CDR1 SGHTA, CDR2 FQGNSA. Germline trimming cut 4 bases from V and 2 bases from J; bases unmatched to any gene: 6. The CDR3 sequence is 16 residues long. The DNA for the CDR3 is TGTGCCAGCAGCTCTCGCCTAGCGGGGGGGACCTACGAGCAGTACTTC. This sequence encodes CASSSRLAGGTYEQYF.

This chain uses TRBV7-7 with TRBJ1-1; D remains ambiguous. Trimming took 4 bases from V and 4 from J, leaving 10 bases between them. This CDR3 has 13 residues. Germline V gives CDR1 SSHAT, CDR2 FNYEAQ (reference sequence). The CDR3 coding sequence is TGTGCCAGCAGCTCCGAAAGAGGCACTGAAGCTTTCTTT. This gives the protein CASSSERGTEAFF.

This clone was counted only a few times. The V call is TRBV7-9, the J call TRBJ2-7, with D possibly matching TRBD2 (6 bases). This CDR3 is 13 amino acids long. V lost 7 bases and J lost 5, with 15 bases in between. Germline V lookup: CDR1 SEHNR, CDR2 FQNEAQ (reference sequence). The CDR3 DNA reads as TGTGCCAGCACTGGGTTGGGGAGGAACGAGCAGTACTTC. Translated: CASTGLGRNEQYF.

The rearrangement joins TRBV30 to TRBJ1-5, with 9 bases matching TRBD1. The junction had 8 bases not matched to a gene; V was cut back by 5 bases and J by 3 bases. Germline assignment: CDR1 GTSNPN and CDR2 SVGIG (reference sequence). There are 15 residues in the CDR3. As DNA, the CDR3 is TGTGCCTGGGCTATCCGGGACAGGGACAATCAGCCCCAGCATTTT. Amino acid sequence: CAWAIRDRDNQPQHF. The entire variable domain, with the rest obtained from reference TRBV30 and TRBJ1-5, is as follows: SQTIHQWPATLVQPVGSPLSLECTVEGTSNPNLYWYRQAAGRGLQLLFYSVGIGQISSEVPQNLSASRPQDRQFILSSKKLLLSDSGFYLCAWAIRDRDNQPQHFGDGTRLSIL.

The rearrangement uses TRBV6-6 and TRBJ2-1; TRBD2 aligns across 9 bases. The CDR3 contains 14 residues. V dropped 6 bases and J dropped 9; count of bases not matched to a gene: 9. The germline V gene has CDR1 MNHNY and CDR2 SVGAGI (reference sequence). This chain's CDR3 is CASSPGLAYLEQFF. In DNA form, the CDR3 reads TGTGCCAGCAGCCCGGGACTAGCTTATCTTGAGCAGTTCTTC.